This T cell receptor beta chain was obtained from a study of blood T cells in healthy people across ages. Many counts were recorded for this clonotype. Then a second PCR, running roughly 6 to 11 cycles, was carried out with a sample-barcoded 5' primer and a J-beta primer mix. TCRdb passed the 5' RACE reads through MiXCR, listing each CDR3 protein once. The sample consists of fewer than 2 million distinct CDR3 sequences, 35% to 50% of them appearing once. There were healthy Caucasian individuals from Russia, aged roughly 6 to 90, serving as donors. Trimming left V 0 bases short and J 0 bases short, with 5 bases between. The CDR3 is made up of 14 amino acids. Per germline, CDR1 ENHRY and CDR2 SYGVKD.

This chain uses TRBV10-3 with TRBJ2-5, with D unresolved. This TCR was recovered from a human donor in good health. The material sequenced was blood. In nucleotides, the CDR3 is TGTGCCATCAGTGAGTCGGGATACCAAGAGACCCAGTACTTC. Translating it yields CAISESGYQETQYF.